The subject of this entry is one T cell receptor (beta chain). The sample belongs to a study of CD8 T cells in Susac syndrome. The CDR3 sequence is 16 residues long. From germline, CDR1 is SGHRS and CDR2 YFSETQ. J gave up 5 bases and V 2 bases, and 9 bases lay outside the gene matches. The RNA input was roughly 0.45 to 1 ug, and it was reverse transcribed with random hexamers. In TCRdb, the immunoSEQ multiplex PCR reads were re-called with MiXCR into one record per CDR3 protein. The table has about 210,000 distinct CDR3 sequences, roughly 93% seen once; the top ten hold 0.15% to 0.2%. V usage is TRBV5-1 and J usage is TRBJ2-5, with TRBD1 matching over 10 bases. The source material was CD4+ T cells from PBMCs. This receptor was identified in a human donor with Susac syndrome. CDR3 in amino acids: CASSFTTGTGVETQYF. DNA for the CDR3: TGCGCCAGCAGCTTTACGACCGGGACAGGGGTCGAGACCCAGTACTTC.